A selection of T cell receptor beta chains follows, all from one sample in a study of graft-versus-host responses after intestinal transplantation. Antigen specificity for these receptors is unknown. Measured with immunoSEQ multiplex PCR; TCRdb has only the in-frame clones, and not every one. The sample shows over 75,000 clones, around 87% of them seen only once. The sample was unstimulated CD8+ T cells sorted from spleen or lymph node cells, taken before transplant. The receptors derive from a human donor who was the organ donor for an intestinal transplant. The CDR3 runs from the conserved cysteine through the conserved F or W. Each record gives: CDR3 length, D gene, clone size, V gene, J gene, CDR3 protein, CDR3 DNA. The D gene is left open where the match is weak. A row's size may be missing; if present it is once, few, many or a size class.

CDR3 length: 14
D gene: .
clone size: .
V gene: TRBV27
J gene: TRBJ1-5
CDR3 protein: CASSRTGRYQPQHF
CDR3 DNA: TGTGCCAGCTCCCGCACAGGGCGGTATCAGCCCCAGCATTTT

CDR3 length: 15
D gene: .
clone size: .
V gene: TRBV4-1
J gene: TRBJ1-2
CDR3 protein: CASSQIMGGLYGYTF
CDR3 DNA: TGCGCCAGCAGCCAAATCATGGGGGGGCTGTATGGCTACACCTTC

CDR3 length: 17
D gene: .
clone size: .
V gene: TRBV5-8
J gene: TRBJ1-2
CDR3 protein: CASSQDKIGSGFYGYTF
CDR3 DNA: TGTGCCAGCAGCCAAGATAAGATTGGCTCCGGCTTCTATGGCTACACCTTC

CDR3 length: 13
D gene: .
clone size: few
V gene: TRBV6-6
J gene: TRBJ1-5
CDR3 protein: CASSPGPHQPQHF
CDR3 DNA: TGTGCCAGCAGTCCGGGCCCCCACCAGCCCCAGCATTTT

CDR3 length: 14
D gene: TRBD1
clone size: .
V gene: TRBV27
J gene: TRBJ2-1
CDR3 protein: CASSLSQGISEQFF
CDR3 DNA: TGTGCCAGCAGTTTGTCACAGGGGATCAGTGAGCAGTTCTTC

CDR3 length: 14
D gene: .
clone size: .
V gene: TRBV28
J gene: TRBJ2-2
CDR3 protein: CASSLDGDTGELFF
CDR3 DNA: TGTGCCAGCAGTCTCGACGGGGACACCGGGGAGCTGTTTTTT

CDR3 length: 13
D gene: .
clone size: once
V gene: TRBV7-3
J gene: TRBJ2-1
CDR3 protein: CASSLGAYNEQFF
CDR3 DNA: TGTGCCAGCAGCTTGGGGGCCTACAATGAGCAGTTCTTC

CDR3 length: 13
D gene: .
clone size: .
V gene: TRBV5-6
J gene: TRBJ1-5
CDR3 protein: CASSFRPLGPQHF
CDR3 DNA: TGTGCCAGCAGCTTTCGACCGCTCGGGCCCCAGCATTTT

CDR3 length: 13
D gene: .
clone size: .
V gene: TRBV5-4
J gene: TRBJ1-4
CDR3 protein: CASSPDYNEKLFF
CDR3 DNA: TGTGCCAGCAGCCCGGACTATAATGAAAAACTGTTTTTT

CDR3 length: 14
D gene: .
clone size: .
V gene: TRBV27
J gene: TRBJ1-1
CDR3 protein: CASSSFISGTEAFF
CDR3 DNA: TGTGCCAGCAGTTCGTTTATTTCTGGCACTGAAGCTTTCTTT

CDR3 length: 16
D gene: .
clone size: .
V gene: TRBV5-1
J gene: TRBJ2-2
CDR3 protein: CASSLVTDRNTGELFF
CDR3 DNA: TGCGCCAGCAGCTTGGTCACAGACAGGAACACCGGGGAGCTGTTTTTT

CDR3 length: 13
D gene: .
clone size: once
V gene: TRBV9
J gene: TRBJ2-3
CDR3 protein: CASSVAWADTQYF
CDR3 DNA: TGTGCCAGCAGCGTAGCGTGGGCAGATACGCAGTATTTT

CDR3 length: 18
D gene: .
clone size: .
V gene: TRBV6-1
J gene: TRBJ2-2
CDR3 protein: CASSEGIRGGYNTGELFF
CDR3 DNA: TGTGCCAGCAGTGAAGGGATCCGAGGAGGGTACAACACCGGGGAGCTGTTTTTT

CDR3 length: 15
D gene: .
clone size: medium-sized
V gene: TRBV7-9
J gene: TRBJ2-3
CDR3 protein: CASSTLRSSTDTQYF
CDR3 DNA: TGTGCCAGCAGCACCCTAAGGTCCAGCACAGATACGCAGTATTTT

CDR3 length: 12
D gene: TRBD1
clone size: .
V gene: TRBV9
J gene: TRBJ1-1
CDR3 protein: CASRGDRGGAFF
CDR3 DNA: TGTGCCAGCAGGGGGGACAGGGGAGGGGCTTTCTTT

CDR3 length: 17
D gene: .
clone size: once
V gene: TRBV28
J gene: TRBJ2-3
CDR3 protein: CASSLLSQSSHTDTQYF
CDR3 DNA: TGTGCCAGCAGTTTACTTAGTCAGTCTTCCCACACAGATACGCAGTATTTT

CDR3 length: 18
D gene: .
clone size: .
V gene: TRBV7-3
J gene: TRBJ1-3
CDR3 protein: CASSLSQGLRVGGNTIYF
CDR3 DNA: TGTGCCAGCAGCTTATCCCAGGGGTTAAGGGTAGGAGGAAACACCATATATTTT

CDR3 length: 18
D gene: .
clone size: .
V gene: TRBV2
J gene: TRBJ2-7
CDR3 protein: CASSDLNSRGRPSYEQYF
CDR3 DNA: TGTGCCAGCAGTGATCTAAATAGTCGGGGGCGCCCCTCCTACGAGCAGTACTTC

CDR3 length: 12
D gene: .
clone size: .
V gene: TRBV5-1
J gene: TRBJ1-4
CDR3 protein: CASSPEGEKLFF
CDR3 DNA: TGCGCCAGCAGCCCCGAGGGGGAAAAACTGTTTTTT

CDR3 length: 16
D gene: .
clone size: .
V gene: TRBV18
J gene: TRBJ1-2
CDR3 protein: CASSPREQDLNYGYTF
CDR3 DNA: TGTGCCAGCTCACCACGCGAACAGGACCTAAACTATGGCTACACCTTC

CDR3 length: 13
D gene: .
clone size: .
V gene: TRBV2
J gene: TRBJ2-1
CDR3 protein: CARDKDDYNEQFF
CDR3 DNA: TGTGCCAGAGACAAGGACGACTACAATGAGCAGTTCTTC

CDR3 length: 12
D gene: .
clone size: .
V gene: TRBV5-5
J gene: TRBJ2-1
CDR3 protein: CASSLDAIEQFF
CDR3 DNA: TGTGCCAGCAGCTTAGACGCGATTGAGCAGTTCTTC

CDR3 length: 15
D gene: .
clone size: once
V gene: TRBV2
J gene: TRBJ1-3
CDR3 protein: CASSNSLSSGNTIYF
CDR3 DNA: TGTGCCAGCAGTAACAGTTTAAGCTCTGGAAACACCATATATTTT

CDR3 length: 15
D gene: TRBD1
clone size: .
V gene: TRBV28
J gene: TRBJ2-2
CDR3 protein: CASTETGPGTGELFF
CDR3 DNA: TGTGCCAGCACCGAGACAGGGCCGGGCACCGGGGAGCTGTTTTTT

CDR3 length: 16
D gene: TRBD1
clone size: .
V gene: TRBV4-1
J gene: TRBJ1-5
CDR3 protein: CASSPSGTGSNQPQHF
CDR3 DNA: TGCGCCAGCAGCCCTTCCGGGACAGGGAGCAATCAGCCCCAGCATTTT

CDR3 length: 14
D gene: TRBD2
clone size: .
V gene: TRBV4-1
J gene: TRBJ2-7
CDR3 protein: CASSQEGWGGEQYF
CDR3 DNA: TGCGCCAGCAGCCAAGAAGGGTGGGGGGGCGAGCAGTACTTC

CDR3 length: 15
D gene: .
clone size: .
V gene: TRBV5-1
J gene: TRBJ1-1
CDR3 protein: CASSPGDHRGTEAFF
CDR3 DNA: TGCGCCAGCAGCCCCGGAGACCATAGAGGCACTGAAGCTTTCTTT

CDR3 length: 12
D gene: .
clone size: .
V gene: TRBV5-6
J gene: TRBJ2-3
CDR3 protein: CASSRPFGTQYF
CDR3 DNA: TGTGCCAGCAGCCGGCCGTTCGGTACGCAGTATTTT

CDR3 length: 15
D gene: TRBD1
clone size: .
V gene: TRBV9
J gene: TRBJ2-5
CDR3 protein: CASSPYRGWEETQYF
CDR3 DNA: TGTGCCAGCAGCCCCTACAGGGGGTGGGAAGAGACCCAGTACTTC

CDR3 length: 14
D gene: .
clone size: .
V gene: TRBV4-1
J gene: TRBJ1-5
CDR3 protein: CASSQDRVDQPQHF
CDR3 DNA: TGCGCCAGCAGCCAAGATCGCGTAGATCAGCCCCAGCATTTT

CDR3 length: 14
D gene: .
clone size: once
V gene: TRBV4-1
J gene: TRBJ2-2
CDR3 protein: CASSLPGNTGELFF
CDR3 DNA: TGCGCCAGCAGCCTCCCCGGGAACACCGGGGAGCTGTTTTTT

CDR3 length: 12
D gene: .
clone size: .
V gene: TRBV11-2
J gene: TRBJ2-6
CDR3 protein: CASSPGRNVLTF
CDR3 DNA: TGTGCCAGCAGCCCGGGGAGGAACGTCCTGACTTTC

CDR3 length: 11
D gene: TRBD1
clone size: .
V gene: TRBV30
J gene: TRBJ1-3
CDR3 protein: CGQGDGNTIYF
CDR3 DNA: TGCGGACAGGGCGATGGAAACACCATATATTTT

CDR3 length: 15
D gene: .
clone size: .
V gene: TRBV7-9
J gene: TRBJ1-6
CDR3 protein: CASSDRSSYNSPLHF
CDR3 DNA: TGTGCCAGCAGCGACCGGAGCTCCTATAATTCACCCCTCCACTTT

CDR3 length: 17
D gene: TRBD2
clone size: once
V gene: TRBV4-1
J gene: TRBJ2-1
CDR3 protein: CASSQVDSGGSYNEQFF
CDR3 DNA: TGCGCCAGCAGCCAAGTTGATAGCGGGGGTTCCTACAATGAGCAGTTCTTC